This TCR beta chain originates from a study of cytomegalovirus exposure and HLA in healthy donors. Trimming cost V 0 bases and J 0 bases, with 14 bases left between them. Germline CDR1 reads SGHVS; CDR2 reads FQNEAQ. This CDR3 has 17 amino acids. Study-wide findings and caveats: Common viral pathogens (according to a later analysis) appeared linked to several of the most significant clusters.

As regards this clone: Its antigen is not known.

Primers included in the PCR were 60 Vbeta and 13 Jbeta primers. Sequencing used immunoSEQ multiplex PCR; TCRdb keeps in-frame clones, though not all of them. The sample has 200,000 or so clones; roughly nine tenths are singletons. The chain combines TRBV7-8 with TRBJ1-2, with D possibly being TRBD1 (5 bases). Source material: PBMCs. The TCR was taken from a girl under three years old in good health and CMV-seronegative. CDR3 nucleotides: TGTGCCAGCAGCTTAGCCCGCGTGGGGCTAGCTAACTATGGCTACACCTTC. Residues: CASSLARVGLANYGYTF.